This T cell receptor beta chain was documented in a study of shared clonotypes between healthy human individuals. At the level of the study: Donors had three CD4 naive, three CD4 memory, two CD8 naive and one CD8 memory plate apiece.

Overall study results and limits: Depth of sequencing was expected to influence donor clonotype sharing. Clonotypes which were not shared had lower generation probabilities than clonotypes that all four donors shared.

This clone came up a few times. Its antigen is still unknown. The DNA input per sorted-subset replicate PCR was roughly 0.2 ug, corresponding to some 33,000 T cell genomes. Here immunoSEQ multiplex PCR was the method, and the copy in TCRdb shows in-frame clones only, minus some. The data show 550,000 to 700,000 clones, with 73% seen just once and more than 1.5% held by the top ten. The sample consisted of memory CD4+ T cells sorted from blood. The subset denotes: CD45RA-negative fraction. This clonotype originated in a young woman in good health.

The CDR3 region has the DNA TGTGCCAGCAGCTTAGCAGGGTTTAGCGGCAGTCTTGGGTTCTTC. It is translated as CASSLAGFSGSLGFF. The gene calls are TRBV11-2 and TRBJ2-1, with D possibly TRBD2 on 6 matching bases. Trimming removed 1 base at V and 15 bases at J, with 22 bases between. The CDR3 spans 15 residues. Germline V gene sequence: CDR1 SGHAT, CDR2 FQNNGV.